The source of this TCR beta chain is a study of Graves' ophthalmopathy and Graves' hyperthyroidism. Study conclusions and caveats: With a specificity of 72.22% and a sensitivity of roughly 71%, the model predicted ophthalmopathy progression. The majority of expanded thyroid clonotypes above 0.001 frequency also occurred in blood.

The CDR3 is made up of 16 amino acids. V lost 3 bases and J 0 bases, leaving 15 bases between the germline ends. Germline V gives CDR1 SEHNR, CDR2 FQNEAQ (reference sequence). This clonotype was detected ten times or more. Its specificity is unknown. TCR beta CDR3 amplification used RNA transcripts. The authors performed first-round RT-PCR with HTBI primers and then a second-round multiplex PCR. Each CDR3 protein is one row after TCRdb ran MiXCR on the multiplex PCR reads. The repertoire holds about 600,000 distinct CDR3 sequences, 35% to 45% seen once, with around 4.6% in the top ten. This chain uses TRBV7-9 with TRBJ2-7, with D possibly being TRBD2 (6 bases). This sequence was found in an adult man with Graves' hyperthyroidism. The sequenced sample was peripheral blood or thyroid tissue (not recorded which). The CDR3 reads CASSFRARGSSYEQYF. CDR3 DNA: TGTGCCAGCAGCTTCAGGGCACGGGGGAGCTCCTACGAGCAGTACTTC.